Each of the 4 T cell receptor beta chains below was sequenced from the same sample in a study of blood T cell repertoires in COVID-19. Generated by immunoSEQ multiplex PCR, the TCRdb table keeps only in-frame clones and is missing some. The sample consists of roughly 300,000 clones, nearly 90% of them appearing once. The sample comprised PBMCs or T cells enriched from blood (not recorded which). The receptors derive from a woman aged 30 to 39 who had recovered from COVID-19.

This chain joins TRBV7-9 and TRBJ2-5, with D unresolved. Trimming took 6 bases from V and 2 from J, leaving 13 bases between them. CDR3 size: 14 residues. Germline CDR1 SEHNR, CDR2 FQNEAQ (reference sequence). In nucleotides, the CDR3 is TGTGCCAGCAGACCCCCGGGTTGGCAAGAGACCCAGTACTTC. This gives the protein CASRPPGWQETQYF.

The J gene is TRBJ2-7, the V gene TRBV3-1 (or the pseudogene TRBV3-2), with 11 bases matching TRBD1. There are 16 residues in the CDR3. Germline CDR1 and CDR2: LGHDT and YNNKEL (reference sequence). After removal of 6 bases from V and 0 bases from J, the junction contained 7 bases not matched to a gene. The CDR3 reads CASSHSGTGGSYEQYF. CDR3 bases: TGTGCCAGCAGTCACTCCGGGACAGGGGGCTCCTACGAGCAGTACTTC.

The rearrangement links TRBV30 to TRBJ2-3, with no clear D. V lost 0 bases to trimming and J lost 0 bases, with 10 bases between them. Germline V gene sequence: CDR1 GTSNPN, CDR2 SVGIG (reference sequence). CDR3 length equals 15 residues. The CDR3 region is CAWSVLGLSTDTQYF. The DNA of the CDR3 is TGTGCCTGGAGTGTACTGGGCCTTAGCACAGATACGCAGTATTTT.

The DNA for the CDR3 is TGTGCTAGTGGTTTGGCCCGGGGAACTGAAGCTTTCTTT. Translated, it gives CASGLARGTEAFF. The chain uses TRBV12-5 and TRBJ1-1, with unresolved D. This CDR3 is built from 13 residues. The germline gives CDR1 LGHNT, CDR2 FRNRAP. The germline V and J ends were trimmed by 1 base and 5 bases, with 8 bases remaining between them.